Listed here is a single T cell receptor (beta chain). The specificity of this receptor is unknown. Per-nucleotide qualities are absent, and no much larger clonotype sits a single base away. Other DNA sequences in this specimen translate into the identical CDR3. The collaborating institutions used their own protocols to collect whole blood in K2EDTA tubes. For TCRbeta analysis, collaborators shipped samples as frozen whole blood, isolated PBMCs, or DNA extracted from either of those sample types. TCRbeta CDR3 regions were amplified from genomic DNA by means of the immunoSEQ Assay, a bias-controlled multiplex PCR. Turning to the authors' computational methods: Nucleated cell counts per sample were estimated from amplification of reference gene primers within the assay. Sequence reads were collapsed and filtered to measure the absolute abundance of every unique TCRbeta CDR3 rearrangement. For each sample, productive Simpson clonality was calculated by taking the square root of Simpson's diversity index across productive rearrangements. TCRdb's version of the immuneACCESS table is confined to in-frame rearrangements and falls short of the full clone set. An unresolved V gene accounts for under half of the shortfall where checked; the remainder is of unknown origin. Clonal size and the V and J genes are those of that table, whereas D and trimming came from the DNA. The sample profile shows 180,000 or so clones; roughly 85% of them were found once. The ten largest clones take up 4% to 5% of the sample.

The CDR3 contains 13 residues, cysteine and phenylalanine counted. The only DNA kept is the CDR3, 39 bases in frame from the first base. V is shortened by 3 bases, J by 1 base, and the region joining them spans 6 bases. The germline V gene (reference sequence) supplies CDR1 MNHEY and CDR2 SMNVEV. The data are from a study of blood T cell repertoires in COVID-19 (dated by TCRdb to 2018 to 2020). Describing the broader study: Collaborator samples came from the United States, Italy and Spain and covered acute and convalescent phases of COVID-19. Samples were obtained from the ongoing ImmuneRACE study (first 160 participants) and from over 1,000 subjects provided by 6 global collaborators. The repertoires were released in a freely available public database meant as a resource for research on the immune response to SARS-CoV-2. The prospective study material was composed of cDNA or gDNA derived from T cells, B-cell-depleted T cells, or PBMCs. The sample metadata nearly always contained a de-identified subject ID, COVID-19 status, age in years and sex. Where available, HLA class I and class II types were obtained from metadata supplied by the sample provider rather than from assay-based typing. Subjects who had been exposed to COVID-19, were actively infected with it, or had recovered from it provided the deeply sampled blood TCRbeta repertoires that made up the dataset.

What the study reported, not specific to this receptor: How much clinical and demographic metadata was included differed by source and by participant, and the metadata was provided uncurated.

The sequence links TRBV27 to TRBJ1-1; the D gene remains uncertain. This receptor was taken from a woman over 75 with acute or convalescent COVID-19. Sequenced material: peripheral blood. The DNA sequence follows: TGTGCCAGCAGTTTGAGTAGGAACACTGAAGCTTTCTTT. Its protein product is CASSLSRNTEAFF.